The 2 T cell receptor beta chains below come from one sample, sequenced in a study of OX40 agonist ivuxolimab in advanced cancers. Assay used: immunoSEQ multiplex PCR; TCRdb lists only in-frame clones, some missing. Of roughly 86,000 clones listed, roughly 92% are singletons. Sequencing used CD4+ or CD8+ T cells sorted from blood, obtained in a trial of the OX40 agonist ivuxolimab. These receptors all stem from an adult with an advanced solid tumor such as melanoma, head and neck, liver or kidney cancer.

The rearrangement uses TRBV7-2 and TRBJ2-3; 10 nucleotides agree with TRBD2. J lost 4 bases, V lost 5 bases, and 6 bases had no gene match. Germline lookup yields CDR1 SGHTA and CDR2 FQGNSA. This CDR3 spans 15 amino acids. CDR3 bases: TGTGCCAGCAGCAATAGACTAGCGGGTTCAGATACGCAGTATTTT. Translation: CASSNRLAGSDTQYF.

The chain carries TRBV27 and TRBJ2-3; 11 positions agree with TRBD2. This CDR3 comprises 17 residues. Germline V lookup: CDR1 MNHEY, CDR2 SMNVEV (reference sequence). Trimming at V came to 6 bases and at J to 1 base, leaving 9 bases not matched to a gene. This chain's CDR3 is CASSEIEGLAGTDTQYF. CDR3 bases: TGTGCCAGCAGCGAAATAGAGGGACTAGCGGGCACAGATACGCAGTATTTT.